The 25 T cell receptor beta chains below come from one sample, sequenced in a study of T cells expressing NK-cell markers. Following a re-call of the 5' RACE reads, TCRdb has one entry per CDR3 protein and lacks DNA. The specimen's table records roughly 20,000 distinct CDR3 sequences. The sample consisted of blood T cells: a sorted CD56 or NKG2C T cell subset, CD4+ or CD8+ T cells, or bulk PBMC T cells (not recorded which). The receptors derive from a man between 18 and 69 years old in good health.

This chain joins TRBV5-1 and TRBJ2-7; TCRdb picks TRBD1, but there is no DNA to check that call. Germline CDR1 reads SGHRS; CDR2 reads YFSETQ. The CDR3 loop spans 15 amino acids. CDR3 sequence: CASSPASGTTYEQYF.

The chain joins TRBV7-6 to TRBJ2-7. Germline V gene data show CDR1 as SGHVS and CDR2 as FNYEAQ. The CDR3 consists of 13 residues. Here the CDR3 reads CASSLEKISEQYF.

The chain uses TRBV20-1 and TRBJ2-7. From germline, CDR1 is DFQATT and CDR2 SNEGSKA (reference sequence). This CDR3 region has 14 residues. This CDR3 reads CSARSLAGRYEQYF.

The chain's CDR3 is CASSSGQLIYEQYF. The genes are TRBV5-5 and TRBJ2-7; the D call of TRBD1 rests on TCRdb alone, since no DNA is present to check it. Germline loops: CDR1 SGHKS, CDR2 YYEKEE (reference sequence). This CDR3 is 14 amino acids long.

CDR3 region: CASSLLIQETQYF. The chain employs TRBV12-3 or TRBV12-4 and TRBJ2-5. The CDR3 spans 13 residues.

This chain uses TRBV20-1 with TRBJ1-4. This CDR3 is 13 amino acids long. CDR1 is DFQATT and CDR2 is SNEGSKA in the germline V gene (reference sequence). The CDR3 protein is CSARGGSNEKLFF.

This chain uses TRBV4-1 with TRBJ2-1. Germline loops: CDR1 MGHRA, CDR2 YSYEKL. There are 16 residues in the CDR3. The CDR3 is CASSQVGGYSNNEQFF.

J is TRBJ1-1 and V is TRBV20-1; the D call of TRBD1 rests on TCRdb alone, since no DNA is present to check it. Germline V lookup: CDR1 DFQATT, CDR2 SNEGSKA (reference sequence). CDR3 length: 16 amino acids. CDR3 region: CSARGQGQGFQTEAFF.

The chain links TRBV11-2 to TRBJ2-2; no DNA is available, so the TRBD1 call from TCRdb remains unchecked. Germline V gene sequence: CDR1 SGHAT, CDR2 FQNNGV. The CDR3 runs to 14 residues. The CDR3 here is CASISRANTGELFF.

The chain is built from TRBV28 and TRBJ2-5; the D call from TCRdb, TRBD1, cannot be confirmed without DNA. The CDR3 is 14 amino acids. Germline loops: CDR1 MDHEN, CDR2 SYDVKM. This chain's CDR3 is CASSSPHYQETQYF.

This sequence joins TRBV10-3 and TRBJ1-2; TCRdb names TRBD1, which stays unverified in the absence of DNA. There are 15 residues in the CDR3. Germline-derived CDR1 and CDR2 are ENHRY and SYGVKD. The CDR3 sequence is CAISDRATVGYGYTF.

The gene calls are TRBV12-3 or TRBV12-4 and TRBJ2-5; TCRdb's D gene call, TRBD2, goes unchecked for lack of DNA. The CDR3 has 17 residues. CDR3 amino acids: CASSSGALANPQETQYF.

The CDR3 is CASKSGVNTEAFF. The rearrangement links TRBV27 to TRBJ1-1. Germline lookup yields CDR1 MNHEY and CDR2 SMNVEV (reference sequence). This CDR3 comprises 13 residues.

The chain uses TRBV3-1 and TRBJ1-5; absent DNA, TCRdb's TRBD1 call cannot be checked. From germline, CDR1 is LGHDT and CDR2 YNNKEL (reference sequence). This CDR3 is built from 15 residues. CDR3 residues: CASSLGQGGSQPQHF.

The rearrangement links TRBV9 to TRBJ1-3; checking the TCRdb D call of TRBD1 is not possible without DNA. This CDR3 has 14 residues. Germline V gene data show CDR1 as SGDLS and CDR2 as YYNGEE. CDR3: CASSHTGGENTIYF.

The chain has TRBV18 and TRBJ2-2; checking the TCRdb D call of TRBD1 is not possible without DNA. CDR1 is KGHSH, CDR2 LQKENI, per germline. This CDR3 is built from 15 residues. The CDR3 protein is CASSPRTENTGELFF. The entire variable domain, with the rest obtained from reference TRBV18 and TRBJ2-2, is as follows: NAGVMQNPRHLVRRRGQEARLRCSPMKGHSHVYWYRQLPEEGLKFMVYLQKENIIDESGMPKERFSAEFPKEGPSILRIQQVVRGDSAAYFCASSPRTENTGELFFGEGSRLTVL.

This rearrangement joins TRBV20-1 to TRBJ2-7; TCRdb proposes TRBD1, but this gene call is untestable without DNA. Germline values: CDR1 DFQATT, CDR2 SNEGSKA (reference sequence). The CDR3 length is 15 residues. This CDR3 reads CSDPFRTGRTYEQYF.

Here the CDR3 reads CASSSRFEGNSPLHF. The chain links TRBV7-2 to TRBJ1-6. CDR1 is SGHTA, CDR2 FQGNSA, per germline. The CDR3 runs to 15 residues.

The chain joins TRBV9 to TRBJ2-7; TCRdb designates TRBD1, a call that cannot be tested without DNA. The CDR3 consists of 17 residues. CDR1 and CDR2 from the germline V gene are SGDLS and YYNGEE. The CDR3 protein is CASSVATGGQGPSEQYF.

CDR3 in amino acids: CASNTWGGNTGELFF. The chain carries TRBV27 and TRBJ2-2; with no DNA, the TCRdb D assignment of TRBD1 cannot be verified. This CDR3 is 15 amino acids long. CDR1 and CDR2 from the germline V gene are MNHEY and SMNVEV (reference sequence).

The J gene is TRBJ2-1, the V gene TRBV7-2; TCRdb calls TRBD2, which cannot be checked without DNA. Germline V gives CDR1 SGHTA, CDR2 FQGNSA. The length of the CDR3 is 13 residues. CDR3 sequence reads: CASSLDGRNEQFF.

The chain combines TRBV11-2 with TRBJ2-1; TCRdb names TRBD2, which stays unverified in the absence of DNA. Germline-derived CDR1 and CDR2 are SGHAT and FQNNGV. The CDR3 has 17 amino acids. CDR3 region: CASSFWSGLAGGREQFF.

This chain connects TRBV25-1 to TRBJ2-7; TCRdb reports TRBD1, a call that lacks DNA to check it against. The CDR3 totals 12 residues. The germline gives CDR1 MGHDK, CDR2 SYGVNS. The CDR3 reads CASSGTLGEQYF.

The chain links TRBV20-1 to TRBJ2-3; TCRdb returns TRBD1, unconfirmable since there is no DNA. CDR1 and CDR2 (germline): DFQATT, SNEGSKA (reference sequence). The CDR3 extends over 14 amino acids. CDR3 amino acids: CSATPGGAEDTQYF.

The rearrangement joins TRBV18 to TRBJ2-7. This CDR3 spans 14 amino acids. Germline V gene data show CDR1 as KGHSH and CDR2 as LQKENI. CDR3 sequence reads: CASSPPSRLYEQYF.